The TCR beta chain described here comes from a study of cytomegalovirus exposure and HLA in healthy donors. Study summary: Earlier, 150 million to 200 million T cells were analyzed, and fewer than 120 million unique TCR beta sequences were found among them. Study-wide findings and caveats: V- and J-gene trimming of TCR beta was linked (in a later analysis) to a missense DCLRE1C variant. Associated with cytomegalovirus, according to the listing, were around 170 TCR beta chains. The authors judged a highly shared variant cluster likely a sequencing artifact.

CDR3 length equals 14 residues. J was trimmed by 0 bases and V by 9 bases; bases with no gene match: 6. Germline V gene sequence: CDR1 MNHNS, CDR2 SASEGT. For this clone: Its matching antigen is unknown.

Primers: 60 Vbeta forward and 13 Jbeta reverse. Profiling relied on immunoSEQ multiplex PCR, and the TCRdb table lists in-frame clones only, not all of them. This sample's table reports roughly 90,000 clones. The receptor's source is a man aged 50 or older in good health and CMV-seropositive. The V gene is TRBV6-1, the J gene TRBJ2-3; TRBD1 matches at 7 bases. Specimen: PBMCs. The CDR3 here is CASAGTVSTDTQYF. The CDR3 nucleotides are TGTGCCAGTGCCGGGACAGTGAGCACAGATACGCAGTATTTT.